This entry lists 15 T cell receptor beta chains sequenced from one sample in a study of T cell repertoires in cytomegalovirus infection. These receptors' targets are unknown. TCRdb independently ran MiXCR on the reads; one entry per CDR3 protein. The table has approximately 100,000 distinct CDR3 sequences, roughly 30% seen once. This material consisted of CD8+ T cells from cultured PBMCs, taken from culture after CMV antigen stimulation. Source of these receptors: a human donor in good health (CMV status not recorded). Some clones in this sample may be carry-over from other donors' samples.

This clonotype was counted ten times or more. The chain couples TRBV7-8 to TRBJ1-5; 10 bases map to TRBD1. This CDR3 region has 17 residues. Germline values: CDR1 SGHVS, CDR2 FQNEAQ. Germline trimming cut 3 bases from V and 3 bases from J; bases unmatched to any gene: 8. The CDR3 protein is CASSFSGTGVLNQPQHF. CDR3 DNA: TGTGCCAGCAGCTTCTCCGGGACAGGGGTTCTCAATCAGCCCCAGCATTTT.

The chain recombines TRBV12-3 or TRBV12-4 with TRBJ2-7; TRBD2 is a possible D gene (6 bases). Trimming pared 4 bases from V and 0 bases from J, leaving 10 bases between. The CDR3 is made up of 14 amino acids. CDR3 DNA sequence: TGTGCCAGCAGTTGGGGCGGGGTCTCCTACGAGCAGTACTTC. Protein: CASSWGGVSYEQYF.

This clonotype occurred many times. The chain has TRBV19 and TRBJ2-7, with D perhaps TRBD1 (5 bases). The germline V gene has CDR1 LNHDA and CDR2 SQIVND (reference sequence). V was shortened by 4 bases and J by 3 bases, with 10 bases between the two germline ends. CDR3 size: 13 residues. The CDR3 here is CASSRQGDYEQYF. Written as DNA, the CDR3 is TGTGCCAGTAGTAGGCAGGGTGACTACGAGCAGTACTTC.

CDR3 sequence: CASSSLAGYNEQFF. The CDR3 coding sequence is TGTGCCAGCAGTTCACTAGCGGGCTACAATGAGCAGTTCTTC. The chain recombines TRBV12-3 or TRBV12-4 with TRBJ2-1; 9 nucleotides line up with TRBD2. V gave up 4 bases and J gave up 3 bases; unmatched junction bases: 1. The CDR3 length is 14 residues.

V is TRBV10-3 and J is TRBJ2-1; TRBD1 aligns across 9 bases. J gave up 7 bases and V 10 bases, and 17 bases lay outside the gene matches. Germline CDR1 ENHRY, CDR2 SYGVKD. This CDR3 is built from 16 residues. CDR3: CATLSIGTGRLNEQFF. Here the CDR3 DNA reads TGTGCCACCCTTTCTATTGGGACAGGGAGGCTTAATGAGCAGTTCTTC.

The rearrangement links TRBV5-5 to TRBJ2-3; TRBD1 aligns across 9 bases. Per germline, CDR1 SGHKS and CDR2 YYEKEE (reference sequence). CDR3 length equals 14 residues. V gave up 5 bases and J gave up 5 bases; unmatched junction bases: 6. In DNA, the CDR3 is TGTGCCAGCAGTACCGGGACAGGGCAAGATACGCAGTATTTT. It yields the protein CASSTGTGQDTQYF. The full variable domain, its missing parts supplied by reference TRBV5-5 and TRBJ2-3, is DAGVTQSPTHLIKTRGQQVTLRCSPISGHKSVSWYQQVLGQGPQFIFQYYEKEERGRGNFPDRFSARQFPNYSSELNVNALLLGDSALYLCASSTGTGQDTQYFGPGTRLTVL.

This chain links TRBV28 with TRBJ2-3; unclear D gene. The CDR3 totals 10 residues. V was clipped by 8 bases and J by 4 bases, with 4 bases between them. Germline assignment: CDR1 MDHEN and CDR2 SYDVKM. In DNA form, the CDR3 reads TGTGCCAGCTGGGCAGATACGCAGTATTTT. Translating it yields CASWADTQYF.

Ten or more counts support this clonotype. One base away lies a much larger clone, so this may be a sequencing read error. The V gene is TRBV27, the J gene TRBJ1-1; 8 bases align to TRBD1. From germline, CDR1 is MNHEY and CDR2 SMNVEV (reference sequence). V shed 2 bases and J 3 bases; nucleotides not matched to a gene: 2. The length of the CDR3 is 14 residues. The CDR3 DNA is TGTGCCAGCAGTTTAGACAGGGGTCACACTGAAGCTTTCTTT. This gives the protein CASSLDRGHTEAFF.

The chain is built from TRBV20-1 and TRBJ1-1; 7 bases line up with TRBD1. V lost 3 bases and J lost 5; bases outside the gene matches: 9. The germline CDR1 and CDR2 sequences are DFQATT and SNEGSKA (reference sequence). The CDR3 consists of 14 residues. The CDR3 loop is CSASHRGVRTEAFF. CDR3 in DNA: TGCAGTGCTAGTCACAGGGGCGTTCGGACTGAAGCTTTCTTT.

This clonotype was seen ten or more times. The chain links TRBV7-2 to TRBJ2-5, with D uncertain. The germline CDR1 and CDR2 sequences are SGHTA and FQGNSA. This CDR3 is built from 13 residues. V dropped 2 bases and J dropped 5 bases, with 9 bases sitting between them. The CDR3 sequence is CASSLLPGETQYF. CDR3 bases: TGTGCCAGCAGCTTACTGCCCGGGGAGACCCAGTACTTC.

This clonotype appeared a few times. V and J are TRBV20-1 and TRBJ2-7, with D perhaps being TRBD1 or TRBD2 (5 bases each). CDR1 and CDR2 from the germline V gene are DFQATT and SNEGSKA (reference sequence). The CDR3 has 13 amino acids. Trimming took off 4 bases at V and 4 bases at J, with 14 bases between the two ends. The CDR3 protein is CSATRDRVYEQYF. DNA of the CDR3: TGCAGTGCTACCCGGGACCGGGTGTACGAGCAGTACTTC.

This clonotype was counted between two and nine times. The rearrangement links TRBV7-9 to TRBJ2-5; a possible D gene is TRBD2 (6 bases). V shed 4 bases and J shed 1 base, with 16 bases lying between them. Looked up from germline, CDR1 is SEHNR and CDR2 is FQNEAQ (reference sequence). The CDR3 runs to 16 residues. The CDR3 here is CASSSNRDSSQETQYF. CDR3 in DNA: TGTGCCAGCAGCTCAAACCGGGACTCCTCCCAAGAGACCCAGTACTTC. The full variable domain, with the rest looked up from reference TRBV7-9 and TRBJ2-5, is DTGVSQNPRHKITKRGQNVTFRCDPISEHNRLYWYRQTLGQGPEFLTYFQNEAQLEKSRLLSDRFSAERPKGSFSTLEIQRTEQGDSAMYLCASSSNRDSSQETQYFGPGTRLLVL.

The chain uses TRBV7-6 and TRBJ2-1, with 8 bases fitting TRBD2. CDR1 and CDR2 (germline): SGHVS, FNYEAQ. The CDR3 covers 16 residues. V trimming: 0 bases; J trimming: 4 bases; junction bases outside the gene matches: 5. The CDR3 reads CASSLARAGEYNEQFF. Here the CDR3 DNA reads TGTGCCAGCAGCTTAGCGAGAGCGGGGGAGTACAATGAGCAGTTCTTC. Full variable domain (missing parts from reference TRBV7-6 and TRBJ2-1): GAGVSQSPRYKVTKRGQDVALRCDPISGHVSLYWYRQALGQGPEFLTYFNYEAQQDKSGLPNDRFSAERPEGSISTLTIQRTEQRDSAMYRCASSLARAGEYNEQFFGPGTRLTVL.

This clonotype appeared a few times. The chain couples TRBV6-4 to TRBJ2-3; TRBD2 might be the D (6 bases). From germline, CDR1 is MRHNA and CDR2 SNTAGT. Trimming shortened V by 2 bases and J by 2 bases, and 8 bases separated the two germline ends. The CDR3 extends over 14 amino acids. CDR3 in amino acids: CASSDGGDTDTQYF. CDR3 coding DNA: TGTGCCAGCAGTGACGGCGGGGACACAGATACGCAGTATTTT.

The rearrangement joins TRBV27 to TRBJ2-7; D may match TRBD1 or TRBD2 (5 bases each). CDR3 length equals 13 residues. V gave up 5 bases and J gave up 7 bases, with 15 bases separating them. Germline assignment: CDR1 MNHEY and CDR2 SMNVEV (reference sequence). The CDR3 coding sequence is TGTGCCAGCAGTCTAGCCCCAGGGACGGAGCAGTACTTC. This sequence encodes CASSLAPGTEQYF.